The clone carrying this T cell receptor beta chain was seen once. Antigen specificity is unknown. The sample is drawn from a study of STAT3 mutations in large granular lymphocyte leukemia. Whole-study findings and limits: TCR clonotype switching after therapy occurred in 6 of 18 patients. Every T-cell large granular lymphocyte leukemia patient had at least one immunodominant TCR beta clonotype.

TCRbeta libraries averaged around 37,000 productive templates per sample. Repertoires were generated with immunoSEQ multiplex PCR, while TCRdb's copy carries only in-frame clones and drops some. The repertoire consists of about 13,000 clones, with over 75% occurring once and the leading ten covering approximately 12%. CDR3 length equals 14 residues. CDR1 ENHRY and CDR2 SYGVKD come from the germline V gene. Trimming took 4 bases from V and 6 from J, leaving 15 bases between them. This clonotype was obtained from a human donor with T large granular lymphocyte leukemia. Some clones in this sample may be carry-over from other donors' samples. Specimen: PBMCs. The J gene is TRBJ1-2, the V gene TRBV10-3, with a possible D match to TRBD1 (6 bases). This CDR3 reads CAISAAGERDGYTF. For the CDR3, the DNA is TGTGCCATCAGTGCAGCAGGGGAAAGGGATGGCTACACCTTC.